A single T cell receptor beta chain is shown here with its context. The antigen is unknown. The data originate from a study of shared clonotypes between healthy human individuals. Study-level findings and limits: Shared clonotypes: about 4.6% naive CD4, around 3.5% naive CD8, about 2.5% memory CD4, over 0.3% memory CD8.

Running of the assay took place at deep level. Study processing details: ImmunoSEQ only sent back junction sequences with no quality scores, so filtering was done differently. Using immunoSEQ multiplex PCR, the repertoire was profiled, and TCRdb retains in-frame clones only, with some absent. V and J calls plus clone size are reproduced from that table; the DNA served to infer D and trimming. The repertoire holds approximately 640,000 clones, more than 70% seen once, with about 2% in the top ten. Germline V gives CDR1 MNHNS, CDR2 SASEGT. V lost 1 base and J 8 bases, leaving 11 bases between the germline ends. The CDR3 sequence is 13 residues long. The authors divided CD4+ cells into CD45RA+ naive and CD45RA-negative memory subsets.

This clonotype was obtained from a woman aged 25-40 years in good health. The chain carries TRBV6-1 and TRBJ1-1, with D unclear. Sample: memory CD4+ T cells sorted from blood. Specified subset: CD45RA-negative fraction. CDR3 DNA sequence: TGTGCCAGCAGTGAAGTGTCGGAGCTCGAAGCTTTCTTT. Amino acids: CASSEVSELEAFF.